This passage covers 21 T cell receptor beta chains from one sample sequenced in a study of tumor-infiltrating lymphocytes in primary liver carcinoma. A constant-region primer served to make TCR beta cDNA from approximately 490 ng total RNA. TCR beta libraries came from three nested multiplex PCR rounds using slightly modified ARM-PCR. PCR rounds one and two used TRBV1-TRBV30 forward primers with a C-beta reverse primer for around 9 cycles each. One entry per CDR3 protein results from TCRdb running MiXCR on the multiplex PCR reads. The table records 90,000 to 110,000 distinct CDR3 sequences, roughly 80% of them present only once. Unsorted bulk tissue, about 17-33 mg of it, served as the source for co-extraction of RNA and DNA. Sequencing was carried out using liver tumor tissue from sampling region 3. The subset is: tumor region T3, left-lateral pole. The receptors stem from a man aged 35 to 55 with primary liver carcinoma and hepatitis B virus infection.

Worth noting for this clonotype: The junction shows a germline mismatch at one end, possibly a read error. V is TRBV6-1 and J is TRBJ2-1; TRBD2 matches at 10 bases. In germline, CDR1 is MNHNS, CDR2 SASEGT. The CDR3 loop spans 15 amino acids. The CDR3 here is CASSESSGSHNEEFF. CDR3 in DNA: TGTGCCAGCAGTGAATCTAGCGGGAGCCACAATGAGGAGTTCTTC.

In the case of this clonotype: Given the absence of the conserved phenylalanine or tryptophan at the CDR3 end, a read error is likely. The V call is TRBV6-5, the J call TRBJ1-3; TRBD1 matches 7 bases. The V gene's germline CDR1 is MNHEY and CDR2 SVGAGI. CDR3 length: 17 residues. J lost 4 bases, V lost 6 bases, and 15 bases had no gene match. CDR3 protein: CASSITGTANSGNTIYY. The DNA for the CDR3 is TGTGCCAGCAGCATTACCGGGACAGCGAACTCAGGAAACACCATATATTAT.

For this clonotype: At one of its ends the junction is not consistent with the germline gene, which may arise from a read error. The V call is TRBV29-1, the J call TRBJ1-1, with D perhaps TRBD1 (5 bases). There are 13 residues in the CDR3. Per germline, CDR1 SQVTM and CDR2 ANQGSEA. The CDR3 protein is CSEMGRVNTEALF. The DNA of the CDR3 is TGCAGCGAGATGGGACGGGTGAACACTGAAGCTTTATTT.

In nucleotides, the CDR3 is TGTGCCAACAGTAAGGACGGCGATCAGCCCCAGCATTTT. It specifies CANSKDGDQPQHF. This chain links TRBV5-4 with TRBJ1-5; D is unclear. The germline gives CDR1 SGHNT, CDR2 YYREEE (reference sequence). V gave up 9 bases and J gave up 5 bases, with 15 bases separating them. The CDR3 contains 13 residues.

Remarks on this clonotype: One end of the junction is discordant with germline, which a read error may explain. This chain connects TRBV7-8 to TRBJ1-1; D remains unclear. In germline, CDR1 is SGHVS, CDR2 FQNEAQ. The CDR3 spans 14 residues. The CDR3 region is CASSSFSGDTEAFF. The DNA for the CDR3 is TGTGCCAGCAGCTCTTTCTCAGGCGACACTGAAGCCTTCTTT.

A word on this clonotype: One end of the junction does not line up with germline, which may come from a read error. The V gene is TRBV11-2, the J gene TRBJ2-3; possible D gene TRBD2, 6 bases. The CDR3 runs to 19 residues. Germline-derived CDR1 and CDR2 are SGHAT and FQNNGV. This CDR3 is CARSLSLEGRVVTKHTQYF. The CDR3 region has the DNA TGTGCCAGGAGCTTATCTTTGGAGGGTCGGGTCGTTACAAAACATACGCAGTATTTT.

The genes are TRBV11-1 and TRBJ2-3; D may match TRBD1 or TRBD2 (5 bases each). Germline CDR1 is SGHAT and CDR2 is FQDESV (reference sequence). The CDR3 spans 19 residues. Trimming cost V 3 bases and J 1 base, with 23 bases left between them. The CDR3: CASSFGGNSVGARTDTQYF. CDR3 DNA: TGTGCCAGCAGCTTTGGGGGAAACTCTGTAGGAGCCCGCACAGATACGCAGTATTTT.

Here the CDR3 DNA reads TGTGCCAGCAGACAAGGGGCGTGGTATAATGAGCAGTTCTTC. This codes for CASRQGAWYNEQFF. The genes are TRBV12-3 or TRBV12-4 and TRBJ2-1; maybe TRBD1 (5 bases). V was cut by 6 bases and J by 7 bases, with 16 bases left in between. CDR3 size: 14 residues.

This clonotype turned up a few times. This chain joins TRBV29-1 and TRBJ2-2, with D unresolved. CDR1 is SQVTM, CDR2 ANQGSEA, per germline. There are 12 residues in the CDR3. V was trimmed by 6 bases and J by 7 bases, leaving 12 bases between them. DNA of the CDR3: TGCAGCGTGCCTGATGAGAGCGGGGAGCTGTTTTTT. Protein sequence: CSVPDESGELFF.

The chain employs TRBV5-4 and TRBJ2-5; TRBD2 matches at 10 bases. The CDR3 consists of 19 residues. The ends lost 3 bases at V and 3 bases at J; junction bases unmatched: 17. The germline CDR1 and CDR2 sequences are SGHNT and YYREEE (reference sequence). In DNA, the CDR3 is TGTGCCAGCAGCTGTAATGGGGCAGCGGGAGGGCTAAGCGAAGAGACCCAGTACTTC. Amino acids: CASSCNGAAGGLSEETQYF. Looking up the rest from reference TRBV5-4 and TRBJ2-5 gives the full variable domain: ETGVTQSPTHLIKTRGQQVTLRCSSQSGHNTVSWYQQALGQGPQFIFQYYREEENGRGNFPPRFSGLQFPNYSSELNVNALELDDSALYLCASSCNGAAGGLSEETQYFGPGTRLLVL.

Comments on this clonotype: Since no conserved phenylalanine or tryptophan closes the CDR3, a read error is the likely cause. The chain combines TRBV10-2 with TRBJ2-7; TRBD1 aligns across 10 bases. The tail of the sequence fits TRBJ2-1 better, so the J call may be wrong. The CDR3 extends over 14 amino acids. Looked up from germline, CDR1 is WSHSY and CDR2 is SAAADI. In DNA form, the CDR3 reads TGCGCCAGCAGCCGGGACAGGGGTATCGACGAGCAGTTCCTC. This sequence encodes CASSRDRGIDEQFL.

This clonotype was seen once. A much larger clone is a single base away; this may be a read error. The chain recombines TRBV5-1 with TRBJ1-1; 7 bases fit TRBD1. The CDR3 contains 15 residues. The germline gives CDR1 SGHRS, CDR2 YFSETQ. The CDR3 sequence is CASSLERGRNTEVFF. The CDR3 nucleotides are TGCGCCAGCAGCTTGGAGAGGGGGCGGAACACTGAAGTTTTCTTT. Based on the CDR3 plus reference TRBV5-1 and TRBJ1-1, the full variable domain is KAGVTQTPRYLIKTRGQQVTLSCSPISGHRSVSWYQQTPGQGLQFLFEYFSETQRNKGNFPGRFSGRQFSNSRSEMNVSTLELGDSALYLCASSLERGRNTEVFFGQGTRLTVV.

Judged by abundance, this clonotype is medium-sized. The rearrangement links TRBV5-6 to TRBJ2-2, with TRBD2 matching over 8 bases. There are 17 residues in the CDR3. The junction had 11 bases not matched to a gene; V was cut back by 2 bases and J by 5 bases. Germline-derived CDR1 and CDR2 are SGHDT and YYEEEE. CDR3 in amino acids: CASSLWGLVRTTGELFF. In DNA form, the CDR3 reads TGTGCCAGCAGCTTATGGGGACTAGTGCGGACAACCGGGGAGCTGTTTTTT.

About this clonotype itself: One end of the junction is discordant with germline, which a read error may explain. The chain joins TRBV19 to TRBJ2-1; TRBD1 matches at 8 bases. Germline CDR1 LNHDA, CDR2 SQIVND (reference sequence). The CDR3 is 15 amino acids. The CDR3 is CASSIGQDRVREQFF. DNA of the CDR3: TGTGCCAGTAGTATCGGGCAGGACAGGGTGCGTGAGCAATTCTTC.

A word on this clonotype: The junction shows a germline mismatch at one end, possibly a read error. The genes are TRBV6-1 and TRBJ2-7; TRBD2 matches 7 bases. The CDR3 extends over 13 amino acids. Germline loops: CDR1 MNHNS, CDR2 SASEGT. DNA of the CDR3: TGTGCTAGCAGTGAGAGCGGGGACTGCGAGCAGTACTTC. Its protein product is CASSESGDCEQYF.

Comments on this clonotype: One end of the junction fails to match germline, which may point to a read error. The chain carries TRBV10-3 and TRBJ1-6; a weak D match, TRBD1 (6 bases). Germline V lookup: CDR1 ENHRY, CDR2 SYGVKD. CDR3 length: 18 amino acids. The CDR3 protein is CAFSGATGGASNNSPLHF. CDR3 DNA sequence: TGTGCCTTCAGTGGGGCGACCGGGGGCGCGTCTAATAATTCACCCCTCCACTTT.

Comments on this clonotype: A read error may produce the germline difference seen at one junction end. V and J are TRBV28 and TRBJ2-2, with D perhaps TRBD1 or TRBD2 (5 bases each). The CDR3 has 15 residues. Germline V gene sequence: CDR1 MDHEN, CDR2 SYDVKM. DNA for the CDR3: TGTGCAAGCACCATTGGGGACCCTAGCATCGGGGAGCTGTTTTTT. Amino acid sequence: CASTIGDPSIGELFF.

As regards this clonotype: Lacking the conserved final phenylalanine or tryptophan, this CDR3 likely reflects a read error. The limits of the CDR3 on the DNA are not certain, so only TCRdb's listed CDR3 is given. The chain couples TRBV29-1 to TRBJ2-3; TRBD2, the D gene given by the table, was not confirmed from the DNA. Germline V lookup: CDR1 SQVTM, CDR2 ANQGSEA. The CDR3 has 13 residues if both end residues are counted. The CDR3 is CSAQRGGTDTHYL.

This clonotype showed up just once. The chain links TRBV5-6 to TRBJ2-1; 7 bases match TRBD2. Trimming removed 4 bases from V and 5 bases from J; junction bases left unmatched: 12. There are 16 residues in the CDR3. In germline, CDR1 is SGHDT, CDR2 YYEEEE. The CDR3, as DNA: TGTGCCAGCAGCCTGTCTGGGAGTGGGAGGGACAATGAGCAGTTCTTC. Translation gives CASSLSGSGRDNEQFF.

The gene calls are TRBV28 and TRBJ2-3; D call uncertain. The CDR3 is made up of 17 amino acids. The V and J ends lost 8 bases and 0 bases respectively, with 21 bases between them. CDR1 is MDHEN and CDR2 is SYDVKM in the germline V gene. The CDR3 sequence: CASVLTTVGISTDTQYF. CDR3 nucleotide sequence: TGTGCCAGCGTTTTAACGACCGTGGGAATTAGCACAGATACGCAGTATTTT.

As for this clonotype: The germline gene is not matched at one end of the junction; a read error may be the cause. This chain connects TRBV13 to TRBJ1-6; D is unresolved. The CDR3 sequence is 14 residues long. The germline gives CDR1 PRHDT, CDR2 FYEKMQ (reference sequence). The CDR3 nucleotides read TGTCCCAGCAGCTTGAGACGGGGTAATTCACCCCTCCACTTT. Translating it yields CPSSLRRGNSPLHF.